The source of this TCR beta chain is a study of a mutant IDH1 vaccine in newly diagnosed glioma. About this clone: Its antigen is as yet unknown.

Regarding time point: week 35, safety follow-up. Doses of 300 ug of mutant IDH1 20-mer peptide were given with topical imiquimod. V dropped 0 bases and J dropped 6; count of bases not matched to a gene: 8. CDR1 is SGDLS, CDR2 YYNGEE, per germline. The CDR3 runs to 16 residues. The repertoire was sequenced with immunoSEQ multiplex PCR; TCRdb's copy has only in-frame clones and lacks some. This table has about 26,000 clones, less than 90% appearing once. The clonotype originates from a man in his thirties or forties with glioma. V and J are TRBV9 and TRBJ2-1, with 8 bases fitting TRBD2. The sequencing here drew on PBMCs, taken from a glioma patient whose treatment included an IDH1 peptide vaccine. The CDR3 spells CASSVAGTSRANEQFF. The CDR3 coding sequence is TGTGCCAGCAGCGTAGCGGGGACTAGTCGGGCCAATGAGCAGTTCTTC.